This T cell receptor (beta chain) was recorded in a study of blood T cells in healthy people across ages. Overall study results and limits: Per million T cells, the diversity of TCR beta decreased roughly linearly as age advanced.

V shed 2 bases and J shed 0 bases, with 11 bases lying between them. The CDR3 has 16 amino acids. With regard to this clonotype: The antigen remains unidentified.

A J-beta primer mix and a sample-barcoded 5' primer were used in a second PCR of about 6 to 12 cycles. TCRdb passed the 5' RACE reads through MiXCR, listing each CDR3 protein once. The table includes about 800,000 distinct CDR3 sequences, around half detected once. This rearrangement joins TRBV12-3 or TRBV12-4 to TRBJ2-1; D remains unclear. Sequenced input: blood. This receptor was identified in an older man in good health. CDR3 nucleotide sequence: TGTGCCAGCAGTTTAATCGTGAAGAGCTCCTACAATGAGCAGTTCTTC. As protein: CASSLIVKSSYNEQFF.